A single sample gave rise to the 23 T cell receptor beta chains below, sequenced in a study of cytomegalovirus exposure and HLA in healthy donors. PCR amplification relied on 60 Vbeta primers (plus 13 Jbeta primers). Generated by immunoSEQ multiplex PCR, the TCRdb table keeps only in-frame clones and is missing some. The sample includes fewer than 120,000 clones, around four fifths seen only once; the top ten take just under 3%. Sequencing used PBMCs. The receptor source for this set is an older woman in good health and CMV-seropositive.

The chain has TRBV9 and TRBJ1-2; no firm D call. The V end lost 0 bases, the J end lost 2 bases, and 8 bases lay between the germline ends. Germline V CDR1 and CDR2: SGDLS, YYNGEE. The CDR3 sequence is 14 residues long. The CDR3 nucleotides read TGTGCCAGCAGCGTAGGACTAGTCAACTATGGCTACACCTTC. Translation: CASSVGLVNYGYTF. The whole variable domain, filled in from reference TRBV9 and TRBJ1-2, reads DSGVTQTPKHLITATGQRVTLRCSPRSGDLSVYWYQQSLDQGLQFLIQYYNGEERAKGNILERFSAQQFPDLHSELNLSSLELGDSALYFCASSVGLVNYGYTFGSGTRLTVV.

This clone was found once. This chain links TRBV18 with TRBJ2-7; TRBD2 is a possible D gene (5 bases). V was clipped by 3 bases and J by 1 base, with 7 bases between them. This CDR3 spans 13 amino acids. Per the germline V gene, CDR1 is KGHSH and CDR2 is LQKENI. The CDR3 here is CASSPDLSYEQYF. CDR3 nucleotide sequence: TGTGCCAGCTCACCGGACTTGTCCTACGAGCAGTACTTC.

CDR3 in DNA: TGTGCCAGCTCACCACAGGGGACTAGCGGGAGCTACGAGCAGTACTTC. Translated: CASSPQGTSGSYEQYF. V gene TRBV18 combines with J gene TRBJ2-7; 14 nucleotides line up with TRBD2. Trimming removed 1 base from V and 3 bases from J; junction bases left unmatched: 2. This CDR3 has 16 amino acids. CDR1 is KGHSH and CDR2 is LQKENI in the germline V gene.

V gene TRBV11-1 combines with J gene TRBJ2-7; possible D gene TRBD1, 6 bases. The CDR3 contains 15 residues. The ends were cut back, 0 bases at V and 3 bases at J, with 12 bases in the middle. Germline V gives CDR1 SGHAT, CDR2 FQDESV (reference sequence). CDR3 DNA: TGTGCCAGCAGCTTAGCCCAGGGGTTGTTCTACGAGCAGTACTTC. The encoded protein is CASSLAQGLFYEQYF.

The chain carries TRBV23-1 and TRBJ2-3; TRBD1 is a possible D gene (6 bases). TRBV23-1 is an ORF, with its function uncertain. The germline V and J ends were trimmed by 0 bases and 1 base, with 14 bases remaining between them. The CDR3 consists of 17 residues. The CDR3 region is CASSQSTDRKCTDTQYF. For the CDR3, the DNA is TGCGCCAGCAGTCAATCGACAGACAGGAAATGCACAGATACGCAGTATTTT.

This sequence joins TRBV6-6 and TRBJ2-7, with D uncertain. Trimming pared 2 bases from V and 4 bases from J, leaving 9 bases between. From germline, CDR1 is MNHNY and CDR2 SVGAGI (reference sequence). The CDR3 has 13 amino acids. In DNA, the CDR3 is TGTGCCAGCAGTTACAGTTTCGGTTACGAGCAGTACTTC. Translation gives CASSYSFGYEQYF.

J is TRBJ2-5 and V is TRBV5-1, with 10 bases identical to TRBD2. V was pared by 2 bases and J by 2 bases, with 12 bases of the junction left unmatched. This CDR3 spans 18 amino acids. Looked up from germline, CDR1 is SGHRS and CDR2 is YFSETQ. The CDR3 loop reads CASSLMNPGLAPQETQYF. CDR3 sequence (DNA): TGCGCCAGCAGCTTAATGAATCCGGGACTAGCGCCTCAAGAGACCCAGTACTTC.

The CDR3 region is CASSRGLAGVKTGELFF. CDR3 DNA sequence: TGTGCCAGCTCACGGGGACTAGCGGGAGTGAAAACCGGGGAGCTGTTTTTT. This chain connects TRBV18 to TRBJ2-2; 14 nucleotides line up with TRBD2. CDR1 KGHSH and CDR2 LQKENI come from the germline V gene. This CDR3 is 17 amino acids long. J was trimmed by 5 bases and V by 4 bases; bases with no gene match: 6.

This clone appeared a single time. The V gene is TRBV19, the J gene TRBJ1-1, with 12 bases identical to TRBD1. The CDR3 is 18 amino acids. The V and J ends lost 3 bases and 6 bases, in that order; junction bases with no gene match: 14. The V gene's germline CDR1 is LNHDA and CDR2 SQIVND (reference sequence). Here the CDR3 DNA reads TGTGCCAGTAGTATTTTCGGGACAGGGGGCGCCGAGGTCCCTGAAGCTTTCTTT. The encoded protein is CASSIFGTGGAEVPEAFF.

The chain carries TRBV7-7 and TRBJ2-3; D ambiguous. Germline V CDR1 and CDR2: SSHAT, FNYEAQ (reference sequence). V lost 1 base to trimming and J lost 6 bases, with 8 bases between them. The CDR3 is 13 residues long. This CDR3 is CASSLDYSDTQYF. CDR3 in DNA: TGTGCCAGCAGCTTAGACTATTCGGATACGCAGTATTTT.

This clone was recorded once. The chain links TRBV9 to TRBJ1-1; 7 positions agree with TRBD1. Germline V CDR1 and CDR2: SGDLS, YYNGEE. V lost 3 bases and J lost 5; bases outside the gene matches: 7. This CDR3 contains 14 residues. The CDR3 protein is CASSGLTGRTEAFF. The CDR3 DNA is TGTGCCAGCAGCGGCTTGACAGGGCGGACTGAAGCTTTCTTT.

V gene TRBV19 combines with J gene TRBJ1-4; 11 nucleotides match TRBD1. The germline V gene encodes CDR1 LNHDA and CDR2 SQIVND (reference sequence). CDR3 length: 15 residues. The V segment lost 3 bases and the J segment 8 bases; nucleotides outside the gene matches: 5. CDR3 residues: CASSMDRGPLEKLFF. DNA of the CDR3: TGTGCCAGTAGTATGGACAGGGGGCCGTTGGAAAAACTGTTTTTT.

This chain joins TRBV5-1 and TRBJ2-1; 11 bases map to TRBD2. CDR3 length: 14 residues. Trimming at V came to 1 base and at J to 7 bases, leaving 1 base not matched to a gene. Per germline, CDR1 SGHRS and CDR2 YFSETQ. The CDR3 is CASSLSSGRNEQFF. Written as DNA, the CDR3 is TGCGCCAGCAGCTTGTCTAGCGGGAGGAATGAGCAGTTCTTC.

A note on this clone: One end of the junction is discordant with germline, which a read error may explain. V and J are TRBV7-7 and TRBJ2-5; D gene unclear. The CDR3 is made up of 15 amino acids. CDR1 and CDR2 (germline): SSHAT, FNYEAQ (reference sequence). CDR3 sequence reads: CASSLGSSLQETQYF. CDR3 DNA sequence: TGTGCTAGCAGCTTAGGTTCGTCGCTACAAGAGACCCAGTACTTC. Together with reference TRBV7-7 and TRBJ2-5, the CDR3 gives the full variable domain: GAGVSQSPRYKVTKRGQDVTLRCDPISSHATLYWYQQALGQGPEFLTYFNYEAQPDKSGLPSDRFSAERPEGSISTLTIQRTEQRDSAMYRCASSLGSSLQETQYFGPGTRLLVL.

J is TRBJ1-1 and V is TRBV11-2; possible D gene TRBD1, 6 bases. The CDR3 length is 14 residues. CDR1 is SGHAT, CDR2 FQNNGV, per germline. The V and J ends lost 5 bases and 5 bases respectively, with 15 bases between them. CDR3 sequence: CASSPTQGRTEAFF. The CDR3, as DNA: TGTGCCAGCAGCCCCACCCAGGGGCGGACTGAAGCTTTCTTT.

A word on this clone: A junction boundary mismatches the germline segment, possibly from a read error. This chain links TRBV28 with TRBJ1-2; tentative D call: TRBD1 (5 bases). Per the germline V gene, CDR1 is MDHEN and CDR2 is SYDVKM. This CDR3 spans 14 amino acids. This CDR3 is CASGGGGIGYGYAF. The CDR3 DNA sequence: TGTGCCAGCGGTGGCGGGGGGATTGGCTATGGCTACGCCTTC.

This clone came up many times. The V call is TRBV6-1, the J call TRBJ1-5; D is unclear. Trimming cost V 4 bases and J 8 bases, with 12 bases left between them. In germline, CDR1 is MNHNS, CDR2 SASEGT. The CDR3 loop spans 13 amino acids. DNA of the CDR3: TGTGCCAGCAGTGCACGTGGTGTAGAGCCCCAGCATTTT. Amino acid sequence: CASSARGVEPQHF.

The CDR3, as DNA: TGTGCCAGCAGAGGTGCAGAGGCAGGGGAGAACGAGCAGTACTTC. Residues: CASRGAEAGENEQYF. V is TRBV28 and J is TRBJ2-7; D is possibly TRBD1 (6 bases). Deletions cut 6 bases from V and 5 bases from J, with 20 bases between. The germline CDR1 and CDR2 sequences are MDHEN and SYDVKM. The CDR3 consists of 15 residues.

V gene TRBV4-2 combines with J gene TRBJ2-1; possibly TRBD1 for D (5 bases). This CDR3 comprises 16 residues. V lost 4 bases and J lost 0, with 13 bases in between. In germline, CDR1 is LGHNA, CDR2 YNFKEQ. The CDR3 protein is CASSLGVTGSYNEQFF. The CDR3 DNA reads as TGTGCCAGCAGCCTAGGGGTCACAGGCTCCTACAATGAGCAGTTCTTC.

The V call is TRBV27, the J call TRBJ2-7, with 8 nucleotides matching TRBD1. Per germline, CDR1 MNHEY and CDR2 SMNVEV (reference sequence). The CDR3 spans 14 residues. Trimming cost V 2 bases and J 4 bases; bases outside gene matches: 4. The CDR3 sequence is CASSLGTGLYEQYF. The CDR3 region has the DNA TGTGCCAGCAGTTTAGGGACAGGACTTTACGAGCAGTACTTC.

J is TRBJ1-6 and V is TRBV7-2, with D perhaps TRBD1 (5 bases). This CDR3 is 15 amino acids long. The germline V gene has CDR1 SGHTA and CDR2 FQGNSA. Between the trimmed V and J ends, which lost 5 bases and 3 bases, there was a span of 11 bases. The CDR3 nucleotides read TGTGCCAGCAGCCAACGACAGAACTATAATTCACCCCTCCACTTT. It specifies CASSQRQNYNSPLHF.

The chain joins TRBV5-4 to TRBJ2-7; the match to TRBD2 covers 8 bases. J gave up 4 bases and V 0 bases, and 6 bases lay outside the gene matches. Germline V gene sequence: CDR1 SGHNT, CDR2 YYREEE (reference sequence). This CDR3 has 15 amino acids. CDR3 sequence reads: CASSLGRTSSYEQYF. The CDR3 bases are TGTGCCAGCAGCTTGGGTAGGACTAGCAGTTACGAGCAGTACTTC. The full variable domain, in which reference TRBV5-4 and TRBJ2-7 provide the parts outside the CDR3, is ETGVTQSPTHLIKTRGQQVTLRCSSQSGHNTVSWYQQALGQGPQFIFQYYREEENGRGNFPPRFSGLQFPNYSSELNVNALELDDSALYLCASSLGRTSSYEQYFGPGTRLTVT.

The rearrangement links TRBV4-1 to TRBJ2-7, with 7 bases matching TRBD2. V shed 0 bases, J shed 5 bases, and the junction held 10 bases outside the gene matches. There are 16 residues in the CDR3. CDR1 and CDR2 from the germline V gene are MGHRA and YSYEKL. CDR3 nucleotide sequence: TGCGCCAGCAGCCAAGAATCGGCGGGAGCGTCTAACGAGCAGTACTTC. The encoded protein is CASSQESAGASNEQYF.